The 29 T cell receptor beta chains presented below share a single source sample, sequenced in a study of T cells in Graves' hyperthyroidism and ophthalmopathy. The source material, RNA transcripts, was used to amplify TCR beta CDR3 regions. The TCR CDR3 was amplified in a first-round RT-PCR using the HTBI primer set. Via MiXCR, TCRdb re-called the multiplex PCR reads, giving one row per CDR3 protein. This table has about 360,000 distinct CDR3 sequences, around 25% appearing once. Sequenced sample: blood. The receptor source for this set is a man aged 50-59 years with Graves' hyperthyroidism.

This clonotype was recorded many times. This chain uses TRBV11-3 with TRBJ2-3; TRBD2 matches 8 bases. This CDR3 is 16 amino acids long. V shed 3 bases, J shed 5 bases, and the junction held 10 bases outside the gene matches. The V gene's germline CDR1 is SGHNT and CDR2 YENEEA. CDR3 sequence reads: CASSFRGAGAVDTQYF. The CDR3 coding sequence is TGTGCCAGCAGCTTCAGGGGAGCGGGAGCGGTAGATACGCAGTATTTT.

This CDR3 is CASSPPGTSGINEQFF. The CDR3 coding sequence is TGTGCCAGCAGCCCACCCGGGACTAGCGGGATAAATGAGCAGTTCTTC. V usage is TRBV7-9 and J usage is TRBJ2-1, with TRBD2 identical over 13 bases. The CDR3 contains 16 residues. Trimming at V came to 5 bases and at J to 7 bases, leaving 8 bases not matched to a gene. Per germline, CDR1 SEHNR and CDR2 FQNEAQ (reference sequence).

Of note for this clonotype: A much larger clone is a single base away; this may be a read error. The rearrangement joins TRBV12-3 or TRBV12-4 to TRBJ2-1; TRBD2 aligns across 9 bases. This CDR3 is built from 13 residues. The DNA for the CDR3 is TGTGCCAGCAGTTCCCCTAGCGGGAATGCGCAGTTCTTC. Protein product: CASSSPSGNAQFF.

The rearrangement uses TRBV27 and TRBJ1-5, with D unclear. The CDR3 spans 13 residues. Germline V gene data show CDR1 as MNHEY and CDR2 as SMNVEV (reference sequence). V dropped 1 base and J dropped 4 bases, with 5 bases sitting between them. The CDR3 nucleotides read TGTGCCAGCAGTTTATTCGGGAATCAGCCCCAGCATTTT. Protein sequence: CASSLFGNQPQHF.

A few counts support this clonotype. The gene calls are TRBV5-1 and TRBJ2-7; the D is unclear. Between the trimmed V and J ends, which lost 0 bases and 2 bases, there was a span of 9 bases. The germline gives CDR1 SGHRS, CDR2 YFSETQ. The CDR3 runs to 14 residues. In DNA form, the CDR3 reads TGCGCCAGCAGCTTGGACAGCGCTACCTACGAGCAGTACTTC. Protein product: CASSLDSATYEQYF.

This clonotype has just a few counts. The J gene is TRBJ2-3, the V gene TRBV5-1; TRBD2 matches 10 bases. The V gene's germline CDR1 is SGHRS and CDR2 YFSETQ. This CDR3 spans 17 amino acids. After removal of 0 bases from V and 6 bases from J, the junction contained 10 bases not matched to a gene. CDR3 sequence: CASSLVAGGPGGDTQYF. In DNA, the CDR3 is TGCGCCAGCAGCTTGGTAGCGGGAGGACCCGGAGGGGATACGCAGTATTTT. The whole variable domain, remainder taken from reference TRBV5-1 and TRBJ2-3, is KAGVTQTPRYLIKTRGQQVTLSCSPISGHRSVSWYQQTPGQGLQFLFEYFSETQRNKGNFPGRFSGRQFSNSRSEMNVSTLELGDSALYLCASSLVAGGPGGDTQYFGPGTRLTVL.

V usage is TRBV15 and J usage is TRBJ2-3; D is ambiguous. The CDR3 length is 14 residues. CDR1 is LNHNV and CDR2 is YYDKDF in the germline V gene (reference sequence). V gave up 8 bases and J gave up 1 base, with 13 bases separating them. The CDR3 is CATLDRRGTDTQYF. The CDR3 bases are TGTGCCACCCTTGACCGAAGAGGCACAGATACGCAGTATTTT.

The CDR3: CASSLAGLGSTGELFF. As DNA, the CDR3 is TGTGCCAGCAGCTTAGCGGGGTTGGGAAGCACCGGGGAGCTGTTTTTT. The chain uses TRBV7-2 and TRBJ2-2, with D unclear. Germline V gene lookup returns CDR1 SGHTA and CDR2 FQGNSA. This CDR3 has 16 amino acids. Trimming took off 0 bases at V and 4 bases at J, with 12 bases between the two ends.

This clonotype was found a few times. The chain links TRBV6-1 to TRBJ2-7; D not certain. CDR3 size: 13 residues. Per germline, CDR1 MNHNS and CDR2 SASEGT. V was trimmed by 8 bases and J by 5 bases, leaving 16 bases between them. CDR3 DNA: TGTGCCAGCCGCGGCCACCCCTGGGACGAGCAGTACTTC. Amino acid sequence: CASRGHPWDEQYF.

There are many counts of this clonotype. This chain uses TRBV18 with TRBJ2-3; no clear D. This CDR3 has 15 amino acids. The V gene lost 4 bases and the J gene lost 6 bases, with 17 bases spanning the gap. The germline V gene has CDR1 KGHSH and CDR2 LQKENI. The CDR3 spells CASSLGSGGKDTQYF. DNA of the CDR3: TGTGCCAGCTCACTCGGCTCGGGCGGTAAGGATACGCAGTATTTT.

CDR3 DNA: TGTGCCAGCAGCTTCGAGTCGGCGGGAGGGCCGGGTGAGCAGTTCTTC. It specifies CASSFESAGGPGEQFF. The chain employs TRBV11-2 and TRBJ2-1; 9 positions match TRBD2. This CDR3 is built from 16 residues. V trimming: 3 bases; J trimming: 9 bases; junction bases outside the gene matches: 12. Per the germline V gene, CDR1 is SGHAT and CDR2 is FQNNGV.

This clonotype occurred a few times. The chain has TRBV5-5 and TRBJ2-1; 13 nucleotides match TRBD2. J lost 5 bases, V lost 4 bases, and 3 bases had no gene match. The germline V gene has CDR1 SGHKS and CDR2 YYEKEE (reference sequence). The CDR3 runs to 15 residues. Here the CDR3 DNA reads TGTGCCAGCAGCAAGGGACTAGCGGGGAACAATGAGCAGTTCTTC. Translating gives CASSKGLAGNNEQFF.

The V call is TRBV20-1, the J call TRBJ2-7, with 10 bases identical to TRBD2. Germline V gene lookup returns CDR1 DFQATT and CDR2 SNEGSKA (reference sequence). V was clipped by 4 bases and J by 0 bases; unmatched bases: 12. The CDR3 has 17 residues. In DNA form, the CDR3 reads TGCAGTGCTAAAGCTGGACTAGCGGACTTTTACTCCTACGAGCAGTACTTC. As protein: CSAKAGLADFYSYEQYF.

The chain is built from TRBV2 and TRBJ1-1, with D unresolved. This CDR3 region has 11 residues. V lost 4 bases and J 6 bases, leaving 6 bases between the germline ends. Germline-derived CDR1 and CDR2 are SNHLY and FYNNEI. CDR3 sequence (DNA): TGTGCCAGCAGTGGCGAGTCTGAAGCTTTCTTT. Translating gives CASSGESEAFF.

This clonotype showed up many times. V is TRBV12-5 and J is TRBJ2-3; perhaps D is TRBD1 or TRBD2 (5 bases each). CDR1 LGHNT and CDR2 FRNRAP come from the germline V gene. V was clipped by 1 base and J by 4 bases, with 15 bases between them. This CDR3 is built from 16 residues. DNA of the CDR3: TGTGCTAGTGGTTTGGCAACGGGACGTGTGGCAGATACGCAGTATTTT. The encoded protein is CASGLATGRVADTQYF.

This clonotype showed up many times. V and J are TRBV18 and TRBJ1-1, with D possibly matching TRBD1 (5 bases). The CDR3 is made up of 15 amino acids. Germline V CDR1 and CDR2: KGHSH, LQKENI. Trimming shortened V by 4 bases and J by 0 bases, and 12 bases separated the two germline ends. CDR3 protein: CASSRETVMNTEAFF. The CDR3 nucleotides read TGTGCCAGCTCACGAGAGACAGTAATGAACACTGAAGCTTTCTTT.

This clonotype was observed a handful of times. The V call is TRBV6-4, the J call TRBJ2-7, with 8 bases identical to TRBD1. Germline V gene sequence: CDR1 MRHNA, CDR2 SNTAGT. The CDR3 is made up of 13 amino acids. V lost 8 bases to trimming and J lost 0 bases; unmatched junction nucleotides: 3. The CDR3 sequence: CASRDRNSYEQYF. For the CDR3, the DNA is TGTGCCAGCCGGGACAGGAACTCCTACGAGCAGTACTTC.

This clonotype was detected only a few times. CDR3: CASSYTGAGNTIYF. Here the CDR3 DNA reads TGTGCCAGCAGTTATACAGGGGCCGGAAACACCATATATTTT. The chain couples TRBV28 to TRBJ1-3, with 7 bases matching TRBD1. V gave up 4 bases and J gave up 4 bases; unmatched junction bases: 4. Germline CDR1 is MDHEN and CDR2 is SYDVKM. The CDR3 is made up of 14 amino acids. The full variable domain, its missing parts supplied by reference TRBV28 and TRBJ1-3, is DVKVTQSSRYLVKRTGEKVFLECVQDMDHENMFWYRQDPGLGLRLIYFSYDVKMKEKGDIPEGYSVSREKKERFSLILESASTNQTSMYLCASSYTGAGNTIYFGEGSWLTVV.

This clonotype has only a few counts. The CDR3 nucleotides are TGTGCCAGCAGCCTTGATATAGGGGGTCTGACTTTC. This sequence encodes CASSLDIGGLTF. The genes are TRBV12-3 or TRBV12-4 and TRBJ2-6; maybe TRBD1 (6 bases). This CDR3 region has 12 residues. V was cut by 6 bases and J by 16 bases, with 16 bases left in between.

In its sample, this clonotype was seen a few times. The chain links TRBV5-1 to TRBJ2-3; the D gene is possibly TRBD1 (6 bases). The CDR3 runs to 15 residues. Germline lookup yields CDR1 SGHRS and CDR2 YFSETQ. Trimming stripped 4 bases from V and 5 bases from J, with 17 bases between. The CDR3 region is CASSEGTTRGDTQYF. In nucleotides, the CDR3 is TGCGCCAGCAGCGAGGGGACAACCCGGGGAGATACGCAGTATTTT.

The J gene is TRBJ2-1, the V gene TRBV5-1; 8 bases align to TRBD1. The CDR3 runs to 18 residues. CDR1 is SGHRS, CDR2 YFSETQ, per germline. Trimming at V came to 4 bases and at J to 0 bases, leaving 12 bases not matched to a gene. The CDR3 sequence: CASSGLGTGLSSYNEQFF. CDR3 bases: TGCGCCAGCAGCGGCCTAGGGACAGGCTTAAGCTCCTACAATGAGCAGTTCTTC.

As to this clonotype: A single base separates this from a much larger clone, so it may be a read error. The V and J genes are TRBV27 and TRBJ1-1, with 8 bases lining up with TRBD1. The germline V gene encodes CDR1 MNHEY and CDR2 SMNVEV (reference sequence). With 5 bases clipped from V and 6 bases from J, the junction kept 5 bases outside the gene matches. This CDR3 spans 13 amino acids. The CDR3 DNA reads as TGTGCCAGCAGTAGGACAGGGCTGGCTGAAGCTTTCTTT. It codes for CASSRTGLAEAFF.

J is TRBJ2-7 and V is TRBV29-1; TRBD1 aligns across 7 bases. The CDR3 has 12 residues. Per germline, CDR1 SQVTM and CDR2 ANQGSEA. The junction had 3 bases not matched to a gene; V was cut back by 4 bases and J by 3 bases. The CDR3 coding sequence is TGCAGCGTTGGGGACAGCTACTACGAGCAGTACTTC. Its translation is CSVGDSYYEQYF.

The chain uses TRBV19 and TRBJ1-5; D is undetermined. Trimming removed 3 bases at V and 4 bases at J, with 19 bases between. The CDR3 spans 17 residues. Germline V gene data show CDR1 as LNHDA and CDR2 as SQIVND (reference sequence). CDR3 protein: CASSIRALNLRNQPQHF. The CDR3 region has the DNA TGTGCCAGTAGTATTCGAGCTCTCAACCTTAGGAATCAGCCCCAGCATTTT.

This chain uses TRBV7-2 with TRBJ2-7; tentative D call: TRBD2 (6 bases). Trimming removed 4 bases at V and 0 bases at J, with 13 bases between. Germline CDR1 SGHTA, CDR2 FQGNSA. This CDR3 has 15 residues. The DNA of the CDR3 is TGTACCAGCAGCTACCTCGGGACTGGCTCCTACGAGCAGTACTTC. Residues: CTSSYLGTGSYEQYF.

This clonotype was found many times. This sequence joins TRBV27 and TRBJ2-1; 11 positions agree with TRBD1. Trimming cost V 6 bases and J 7 bases; bases outside gene matches: 5. The CDR3 runs to 14 residues. Germline lookup yields CDR1 MNHEY and CDR2 SMNVEV (reference sequence). The DNA of the CDR3 is TGTGCCAGCAGAAGCCGGGACAGGGGGAATGAGCAGTTCTTC. Its protein product is CASRSRDRGNEQFF.

This chain uses TRBV12-3 or TRBV12-4 with TRBJ1-5, with unresolved D. Between the trimmed V and J ends, which lost 7 bases and 4 bases, there was a span of 17 bases. The CDR3 has 15 residues. CDR3 residues: CASTRGNLWNQPQHF. Written as DNA, the CDR3 is TGTGCCAGCACCCGAGGAAACTTGTGGAATCAGCCCCAGCATTTT.

The chain uses TRBV28 and TRBJ1-1, with TRBD1 identical over 9 bases. Germline V lookup: CDR1 MDHEN, CDR2 SYDVKM. The CDR3 covers 13 residues. V trimming: 4 bases; J trimming: 8 bases; junction bases outside the gene matches: 5. CDR3 nucleotide sequence: TGTGCCAGCAGTTCCCCAGGGACAGGGGAAGCTTTCTTT. The encoded protein is CASSSPGTGEAFF. The complete variable domain, with remaining parts taken from reference TRBV28 and TRBJ1-1, reads DVKVTQSSRYLVKRTGEKVFLECVQDMDHENMFWYRQDPGLGLRLIYFSYDVKMKEKGDIPEGYSVSREKKERFSLILESASTNQTSMYLCASSSPGTGEAFFGQGTRLTVV.

Notes on this clonotype: One junction end does not reproduce the germline sequence, and a read error may be involved. This chain links TRBV28 with TRBJ1-1; D not certain. CDR1 is MDHEN, CDR2 SYDVKM, per germline. The CDR3 is 13 residues long. The CDR3 nucleotides are TGTGCCAGCACTTTGGGCAAGAACACTGAAGATTTCTTT. Protein: CASTLGKNTEDFF.